This is a list of T cell receptor beta chains from one sample in a study of T cell responses to AZD1222 COVID-19 vaccine. The table came from immunoSEQ multiplex PCR; TCRdb's copy has only in-frame clones and leaves some out. The data show tens of thousands of clones, around 85% seen once. The sample consisted of peripheral blood, taken 28 days after the second AZD1222 dose. The receptors derive from an adult who received the AZD1222 COVID-19 vaccine. Each CDR3 is given with its conserved first and last residue. Each record gives: J gene, CDR3 length, D gene, clone size, V gene, CDR3 DNA, CDR3 protein. A D gene is named only where the DNA matches it firmly. Size values are once, few and many counts, or a class for expanded clones, and some rows have none.

TRBJ2-3	16	TRBD2	NA	TRBV7-9	TGTGCCAGCAGCCTTGGGACTAGCTGGCAACTGGATACGCAGTATTTT	CASSLGTSWQLDTQYF
TRBJ1-6	15	NA	NA	TRBV6-5	TGTGCCAGCAGGGACAGAGACTCCTATAATTCACCCCTCCACTTT	CASRDRDSYNSPLHF
TRBJ2-2	15	TRBD1	NA	TRBV19	TGTGCCAGTAGAACGGGACAGATTCTCACCGGGGAGCTGTTTTTT	CASRTGQILTGELFF
TRBJ1-3	15	NA	NA	TRBV5-6	TGTGCCAGCAGCCTGGAGACAGGCTCTGGAAACACCATATATTTT	CASSLETGSGNTIYF
TRBJ1-4	15	TRBD1	NA	TRBV24-1	TGTGCCACCAGTGAAGGACAGGGGGCTAATGAAAAACTGTTTTTT	CATSEGQGANEKLFF
TRBJ1-5	16	TRBD1	NA	TRBV19	TGTGCCAGTGAGACAGGGGGCCGGAACATAAATCAGCCCCAGCATTTT	CASETGGRNINQPQHF
TRBJ2-5	14	NA	NA	TRBV27	TGTGCCAGCAAAGGAGGGGGGGTGGGAGAGACCCAGTACTTC	CASKGGGVGETQYF
TRBJ1-4	13	TRBD1	NA	TRBV29-1	TGCAGCGGTAGGGACAGCTACAATGAAAAACTGTTTTTT	CSGRDSYNEKLFF
TRBJ2-5	17	TRBD1	NA	TRBV7-9	TGTGCCAGCAGCCCCGGACAGGGGACCTCTTTTGGAGAGACCCAGTACTTC	CASSPGQGTSFGETQYF
TRBJ2-3	16	TRBD1	NA	TRBV10-3	TGTGCCATCAGTGAGTTGGGACAGGGCGATCAAGATACGCAGTATTTT	CAISELGQGDQDTQYF
TRBJ1-5	14	NA	NA	TRBV7-2	TGTGCCAGCAGCTTAGTGGGCAGCAATCAGCCCCAGCATTTT	CASSLVGSNQPQHF
TRBJ1-1	16	NA	NA	TRBV5-1	TGCGCCAGCAGTTTAACAGGATCGTGGGCAGGCACTGAAGCTTTCTTT	CASSLTGSWAGTEAFF
TRBJ1-5	16	NA	few	TRBV7-8	TGTGCCAGCAGCTTGTGGACAGCGCAAGGGGGTCAGCCCCAGCATTTT	CASSLWTAQGGQPQHF
TRBJ2-1	15	NA	once	TRBV24-1	TGTGCCACCAGTAGGGGGGGATCCTCCTACAATGAGCAGTTCTTC	CATSRGGSSYNEQFF
TRBJ2-1	15	TRBD2	NA	TRBV5-1	TGCGCCAGCAGCACTAGCGGGGGGCCCGAATTGGAGCAGTTCTTC	CASSTSGGPELEQFF
TRBJ2-1	13	TRBD1	NA	TRBV27	TGTGCCAGCAGTGCCAGAGACAGGGAGAGGCAGTTCTTC	CASSARDRERQFF
TRBJ1-6	13	NA	NA	TRBV5-1	TGCGCCAGCAGCGCCCAGGTCGATTCACCCCTCCACTTT	CASSAQVDSPLHF